Listed below are T cell receptor beta chains from one sample, sequenced in a study of control samples from healthy donors and cancer patients. Sequenced by immunoSEQ multiplex PCR; TCRdb stores in-frame clones only, minus some. This table has some 66,000 clones, roughly 85% appearing once. Source material: blood. All receptors derive from a man aged 40-49 years in good health. CDR3s include the opening cysteine and the closing phenylalanine or tryptophan. A D gene is named only where the DNA matches it firmly. Some rows mark clone size as missing; the rest say once, few, many or name a class of expanded clone.

V gene	D gene	clone size	J gene	CDR3 DNA	CDR3 protein
TRBV3-1/TRBV3-2	TRBD1	NA	TRBJ1-2	TGTGCCAGCAGCCAGGGGATTGACAGGGGGCTAGGCTACACCTTC	CASSQGIDRGLGYTF
TRBV14	TRBD2	medium-sized	TRBJ2-7	TGTGCCAGCAGCCAAGGGGCTCGACTAGCGGGAACCTACGAGCAGTACTTC	CASSQGARLAGTYEQYF
TRBV10-3	NA	few	TRBJ2-7	TGTGCCATCAGTGAGGAGCAGACGCAGTACTTC	CAISEEQTQYF
TRBV7-2	NA	NA	TRBJ2-7	TGTGCCAGCAGCTTAGACGTACGCGAGCAGTACTTC	CASSLDVREQYF
TRBV25-1	NA	NA	TRBJ1-1	TGTGCCAGCAGTGCCTCAGGGACGAACACTGAAGCTTTCTTT	CASSASGTNTEAFF
TRBV11-2	TRBD2	few	TRBJ2-1	TGTGCCAGCAACCTCTGGACCGGGGGGATCTCCTACAATGAGCAGTTCTTC	CASNLWTGGISYNEQFF
TRBV29-1	NA	NA	TRBJ2-3	TGCAGCGTTGAAGAGGGAGCGGCGGCAGATACGCAGTATTTT	CSVEEGAAADTQYF
TRBV5-1	TRBD2	NA	TRBJ2-7	TGCGCCAGCAGCCTGCCCAAATTTCCGGGACTAGAAACCTACGAGCAGTACTTC	CASSLPKFPGLETYEQYF
TRBV6-4	NA	NA	TRBJ2-1	TGTGCCAGCAGTGACTCCCCGGAGAATGAGCAGTTCTTC	CASSDSPENEQFF
TRBV29-1	NA	once	TRBJ2-2	TGCAGCGTTGTACAGGGTGGGACCGGGGAGCTGTTTTTT	CSVVQGGTGELFF
TRBV2	NA	NA	TRBJ1-2	TGTGCCAGCAGTCGGACACTTAACTATGGCTACACCTTC	CASSRTLNYGYTF
TRBV6-2/TRBV6-3	NA	NA	TRBJ2-7	TGTGCCAGCAGTTACGAGCACGAGCAGTACTTC	CASSYEHEQYF
TRBV5-1	NA	NA	TRBJ1-6	TGCGCCAGCAGCTTGTCAAGGCAGGCGACAACCTATAATTCACCCCTCCACTTT	CASSLSRQATTYNSPLHF
TRBV7-6	TRBD2	once	TRBJ2-1	TGTGCCAGCAGCTTTGAGCGGGGGAGCTCCTACAATGAGCAGTTCTTC	CASSFERGSSYNEQFF
TRBV4-1	TRBD1	NA	TRBJ2-7	TGCGCCAGCAGCCAAAAGACAGGGCCGGGCGAGCAGTACTTC	CASSQKTGPGEQYF
TRBV4-3	NA	NA	TRBJ2-7	TGCGCCAGCAGCCAAGCAAGCGACAGCTCCTACGAGCAGTACTTC	CASSQASDSSYEQYF
TRBV2	NA	NA	TRBJ1-2	TGTGCCAGCAGTTACGACCGGAACTATGGCTGCACCTTC	CASSYDRNYGCTF
TRBV5-1	NA	NA	TRBJ2-7	TGCGCCAGCAGCTTAGGGTCCAACGAGCAGTACTTC	CASSLGSNEQYF
TRBV9	NA	once	TRBJ2-7	TGTGCCAGCAGCGTAGGGCCCCGGACCTACGAGCAGTACTTC	CASSVGPRTYEQYF
TRBV6-5	NA	NA	TRBJ2-1	TGTGCCAGCAGAAAAAGACAGTTTAATGAGCAGTTCTTC	CASRKRQFNEQFF
TRBV5-4	NA	NA	TRBJ2-3	TGTGCCAGCAGCTTGGGCGAGAAATCGCAGTATTTT	CASSLGEKSQYF
TRBV18	TRBD1	NA	TRBJ2-3	TGTGCCAGCTCTCCGGACAGGGGAGCTGGAGATACGCAGTATTTT	CASSPDRGAGDTQYF
TRBV27	TRBD1	NA	TRBJ1-5	TGTGCCAGCAGCAGGACCGGACAGGGGGCAAGCAATCAGCCCCAGCATTTT	CASSRTGQGASNQPQHF
TRBV9	NA	NA	TRBJ1-3	TGTGCCAGCAGCGCGGGGAAGGGCTCTGGAAACACCATATATTTT	CASSAGKGSGNTIYF
TRBV12-3/TRBV12-4	NA	NA	TRBJ1-1	TGTGCCAGCATTACTGCAGGGACTGAAGCTTTCTTT	CASITAGTEAFF
TRBV3-1/TRBV3-2	TRBD1	NA	TRBJ1-5	TGTGCCAGCAGTCGGACAGGCCTCAATCAGCCCCAGCATTTT	CASSRTGLNQPQHF
TRBV12-1	NA	NA	TRBJ1-4	TGTGCCAGCAGCCCCACGGACGGCCAGGATGAAAAACTGTTTTTT	CASSPTDGQDEKLFF
TRBV20-1	NA	NA	TRBJ2-7	TGCAGTGCTAGAGCCTACGAGCAGTACTTC	CSARAYEQYF
TRBV7-9	NA	NA	TRBJ1-2	TGTGCCAGCAGCTCGGACCCTTATGGCTACACCTTC	CASSSDPYGYTF
TRBV9	NA	NA	TRBJ1-5	TGTGCCAGCAGCGTAGAAGGGCATAGCAATCAGCCCCAGCATTTT	CASSVEGHSNQPQHF
TRBV10-3	NA	NA	TRBJ1-2	TGTGCCATCAGGCCCCCTGCCAAAAGAATTACCTTC	CAIRPPAKRITF
TRBV15	NA	NA	TRBJ1-3	TGTGCCACCAGCAGAGGGGAAGGGAATGGAAACACCATATATTTT	CATSRGEGNGNTIYF
TRBV27	TRBD2	NA	TRBJ2-1	TGTGCCAGCAGGACTAGCGGTTCCTACAATGAGCAGTTCTTC	CASRTSGSYNEQFF
TRBV7-2	NA	NA	TRBJ1-3	TGTGCCAGCAGCTTAGAATCGAATTACAGATCTGGAAACACCATATATTTT	CASSLESNYRSGNTIYF
TRBV2	TRBD2	NA	TRBJ2-3	TGTGCCAGCTCCACTAGCGGGAGGGCCTACACAGATACGCAGTATTTT	CASSTSGRAYTDTQYF
TRBV20-1	TRBD2	NA	TRBJ2-7	TGCAGTGCTGGTGGACTAGCGAACTCCGAGCAGTACTTC	CSAGGLANSEQYF
TRBV5-5	NA	NA	TRBJ1-1	TGTGCCAGCAGCAGGGCACGGGGTGAAGCTTTCTTT	CASSRARGEAFF
TRBV5-1	TRBD1	NA	TRBJ1-4	TGCGCCAGCAGCCCTCGGACAGGACCTTTTAATGAAAAACTGTTTTTT	CASSPRTGPFNEKLFF
TRBV12-3/TRBV12-4	NA	NA	TRBJ1-1	TGTGCCAGCGGCCGTCTCGGAGGAGCTTTCTTT	CASGRLGGAFF
TRBV2	NA	NA	TRBJ2-2	TGTGCCAGCAGCATAGCCCGTACCGCGAACACCGGGGAGCTGTTTTTT	CASSIARTANTGELFF
TRBV7-3	NA	NA	TRBJ2-7	TGTGCCAGCAGCGCCCAGGGGCGGCCACCCTACGAGCAGTACTTC	CASSAQGRPPYEQYF
TRBV19	NA	NA	TRBJ1-6	TGTGCCAGTAACTCCCCAGGGCTGAATTCACCCCTCCACTTT	CASNSPGLNSPLHF
TRBV5-1	NA	NA	TRBJ2-5	TGCGCCAGCAACTACGGGGGGCGGGAGGAGACCCAGTACTTC	CASNYGGREETQYF
TRBV29-1	NA	NA	TRBJ1-2	TGCAGCGTTGGCCAGGACTATGGCTACACCTTC	CSVGQDYGYTF
TRBV3-1/TRBV3-2	NA	NA	TRBJ2-3	TGTGCCAGCAGCCCCGATTCGGGACTTCCCACAGATACGCAGTATTTT	CASSPDSGLPTDTQYF
TRBV2	NA	NA	TRBJ1-2	TGTGCCAGCAGGGTCCAGGGGAACTATGGCTACACCTTC	CASRVQGNYGYTF
TRBV7-3	TRBD2	NA	TRBJ2-5	TGTGCCAGCAGCCCCGGGACTAGCGAACAAGAGACCCAGTACTTC	CASSPGTSEQETQYF
TRBV5-5	NA	NA	TRBJ2-5	TGTGCCAGCAGCTTGGGAGTCAGTCAAGAGACCCAGTACTTC	CASSLGVSQETQYF
TRBV4-3	NA	NA	TRBJ2-5	TGCGCCAGCAGCCAAGAACGGGCACCAGTTCAAGAGACCCAGTACTTC	CASSQERAPVQETQYF
TRBV6-2/TRBV6-3	NA	NA	TRBJ1-2	TGTGCCAGCAGTTACGCCAGACCCTATGGCTACACCTTC	CASSYARPYGYTF
TRBV5-6	TRBD1	NA	TRBJ2-1	TGTGCCAGCAGCCGTGACAGGGCGGTGCGTAATGAGCAGTTCTTC	CASSRDRAVRNEQFF
TRBV28	NA	NA	TRBJ2-7	TGTGCCAGCCATTTGTCGGGCAGGGGAAGTCTTGAGCAGTACTTC	CASHLSGRGSLEQYF
TRBV4-3	NA	NA	TRBJ1-4	TGCGCCAGCAGCCAAGGGTGGACCGAGCTTACAACTAATGAAAAACTGTTTTTT	CASSQGWTELTTNEKLFF
TRBV27	NA	NA	TRBJ2-3	TGTGCCAGCAGTGCCCCCGAGAGGATGACTTTTGATACGCAGTATTTT	CASSAPERMTFDTQYF
TRBV7-2	NA	NA	TRBJ1-4	TGTGCCAGCAGCCCCATGGGACCGTCAACTAATGAAAAACTGTTTTTT	CASSPMGPSTNEKLFF
TRBV7-9	NA	NA	TRBJ2-7	TGTGCCAGCAGCTTACAGGGGAACGGGGTCCGGGAGCAGTACTTC	CASSLQGNGVREQYF
TRBV27	TRBD1	NA	TRBJ2-7	TGTGCCAGCAGTTTAAAAGCCCCATCGACAGGGGGTGCCTACGAGCAGTACTTC	CASSLKAPSTGGAYEQYF
TRBV5-8	NA	NA	TRBJ1-5	TGTGCCAGCAGCGTTGGGTGGGTGAGCAATCAGCCCCAGCATTTT	CASSVGWVSNQPQHF
TRBV25-1	NA	NA	TRBJ1-1	TGTGCCAGCAGTCCGGCCGGACGGCCTGGATCTTTCTTT	CASSPAGRPGSFF
TRBV30	NA	NA	TRBJ2-1	TGTGCCTGGAGTAGATACAATGAGCAGTTCTTC	CAWSRYNEQFF